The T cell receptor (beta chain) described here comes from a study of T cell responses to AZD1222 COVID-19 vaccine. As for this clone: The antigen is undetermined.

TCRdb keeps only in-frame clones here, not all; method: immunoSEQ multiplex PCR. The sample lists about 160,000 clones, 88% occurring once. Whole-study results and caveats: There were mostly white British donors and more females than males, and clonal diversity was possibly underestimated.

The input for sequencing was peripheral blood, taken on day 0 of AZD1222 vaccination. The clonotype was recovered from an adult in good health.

The CDR3 DNA reads as TGTGCCAGCAGTTACGAGGTAGGGGGTCGGCAAAGCTCTGGGGCCAACGTCCTGACTTTC. The encoded protein is CASSYEVGGRQSSGANVLTF. V gene TRBV6-2 or TRBV6-3 combines with J gene TRBJ2-6, with a weak D call TRBD1 (6 bases). CDR3 length: 20 amino acids. CDR1 and CDR2 (germline): MNHEY, SVGEGT. Trimming removed 2 bases from V and 0 bases from J, with 20 bases in between.